These 22 T cell receptor beta chains came from one sample sequenced in a study of blood T cells in healthy people across ages. Next came a second PCR, run for about 7 to 12 cycles, which used a sample-barcoded 5' primer along with a J-beta primer mix. MiXCR, run by TCRdb on the 5' RACE reads, gives a single entry per CDR3 protein. Of 1.5 million to 2 million distinct CDR3 sequences in the sample, 40% to 55% are singletons; the top ten hold more than 2%. Sequencing used blood. The source is a woman in her forties in good health.

This clonotype was counted only a few times. This rearrangement joins TRBV4-1 to TRBJ1-5, with D hard to call. This CDR3 region has 14 residues. Germline lookup yields CDR1 MGHRA and CDR2 YSYEKL. The V end was cut by 1 base, the J end by 4 bases, with 8 bases between. The CDR3 here is CASSQAVGNQPQHF. CDR3 DNA: TGCGCCAGCAGCCAAGCGGTAGGGAATCAGCCCCAGCATTTT.

V is TRBV29-1 and J is TRBJ2-1, with unresolved D. The CDR3 covers 15 residues. Trimming removed 7 bases at V and 2 bases at J, with 18 bases between. Germline V lookup: CDR1 SQVTM, CDR2 ANQGSEA. DNA of the CDR3: TGCAGCGCCGACGGCGACCGAAGGGCCTACAATGAGCAGTTCTTC. Encoded protein: CSADGDRRAYNEQFF.

This clonotype was counted a single time. The germline gene is not matched at one end of the junction; a read error may be the cause. This chain connects TRBV19 to TRBJ2-3; D perhaps matches TRBD2 (6 bases). Germline assignment: CDR1 LNHDA and CDR2 SQIVND (reference sequence). This CDR3 has 15 amino acids. The CDR3 region has the DNA TGTGCCTGTAGAGGTAGCGGACGTTACACAGATACGCAGTATTTT. Amino acid sequence: CACRGSGRYTDTQYF. The full variable domain, with the rest looked up from reference TRBV19 and TRBJ2-3, is DGGITQSPKYLFRKEGQNVTLSCEQNLNHDAMYWYRQDPGQGLRLIYYSQIVNDFQKGDIAEGYSVSREKKESFPLTVTSAQKNPTAFYLCACRGSGRYTDTQYFGPGTRLTVL.

This clonotype showed up many times. This rearrangement joins TRBV7-2 to TRBJ2-1; D is undetermined. Trimming left V 3 bases short and J 3 bases short, with 3 bases between. The CDR3 contains 12 residues. CDR1 is SGHTA, CDR2 FQGNSA, per germline. DNA of the CDR3: TGTGCCAGCAGCTTTAACTACAATGAGCAGTTCTTC. This encodes CASSFNYNEQFF.

This chain joins TRBV28 and TRBJ2-5; D may be TRBD2 (6 bases). The J call could be wrong; TRBJ2-7 is a better fit for the DNA end. The CDR3 consists of 14 residues. Germline V gene lookup returns CDR1 MDHEN and CDR2 SYDVKM. The CDR3 DNA is TGTGCCAGCAACCGCCCGGGGGTGGATGGCGAGCAGTACTTC. Protein product: CASNRPGVDGEQYF.

This clonotype was observed a few times. The V call is TRBV12-3 or TRBV12-4, the J call TRBJ2-3; no firm D call. The CDR3 is 12 residues long. V lost 7 bases to trimming and J lost 5 bases, with 10 bases between them. CDR3 nucleotides: TGTGCCAGCACAACCGTCCAAGATACGCAGTATTTT. Amino acid sequence: CASTTVQDTQYF.

The rearrangement joins TRBV7-9 to TRBJ1-5, with D possibly matching TRBD1 (5 bases). The germline V gene has CDR1 SEHNR and CDR2 FQNEAQ (reference sequence). Trimming took 1 base from V and 5 from J, leaving 12 bases between them. The CDR3 covers 15 residues. In nucleotides, the CDR3 is TGTGCCAGCAGCTTAGATGGGGGTACCCATCAGCCCCAGCATTTT. As protein: CASSLDGGTHQPQHF.

The gene calls are TRBV7-2 and TRBJ2-5, with D hard to call. The germline V gene has CDR1 SGHTA and CDR2 FQGNSA. This CDR3 spans 14 amino acids. Deletions cut 2 bases from V and 5 bases from J, with 12 bases between. CDR3 loop: CASSLTGSTETQYF. The CDR3, as DNA: TGTGCCAGCAGCTTAACGGGTAGTACCGAGACCCAGTACTTC.

This clonotype was recorded a few times. This chain connects TRBV12-3 or TRBV12-4 to TRBJ2-1, with TRBD1 matching 10 bases. V dropped 5 bases and J dropped 12; count of bases not matched to a gene: 4. The CDR3 is 12 amino acids. In DNA form, the CDR3 reads TGTGCCAGCAGTAGGGGGGACAGGGGGCAGTTCTTC. Translating it yields CASSRGDRGQFF.

This clonotype was observed at least ten times. The V and J genes are TRBV29-1 and TRBJ2-7; D not certain. The CDR3 has 10 residues. Trimming stripped 0 bases from V and 5 bases from J, with 2 bases between. CDR1 SQVTM and CDR2 ANQGSEA come from the germline V gene. This CDR3 reads CSVEEHEQYF. DNA for the CDR3: TGCAGCGTTGAAGAACACGAGCAGTACTTC.

V usage is TRBV4-3 and J usage is TRBJ2-1; TRBD2 aligns across 9 bases. The CDR3 extends over 17 amino acids. J gave up 14 bases and V 0 bases, and 17 bases lay outside the gene matches. Germline CDR1 LGHNA, CDR2 YSLEER. The CDR3, as DNA: TGCGCCAGCAGCCAAGATGCGGCGGGGGGGCTTTTGCAGGAAAAGTTCTTC. This translates into CASSQDAAGGLLQEKFF.

V is TRBV28 and J is TRBJ1-2; 8 bases agree with TRBD1. Germline V gene lookup returns CDR1 MDHEN and CDR2 SYDVKM. CDR3 size: 13 residues. Trimming cost V 6 bases and J 8 bases; bases outside gene matches: 8. This CDR3 reads CASRARDRSGYTF. In nucleotides, the CDR3 is TGTGCCAGCAGGGCCCGGGACAGGTCCGGCTACACCTTC.

The CDR3 nucleotides read TGCAGTGCTAGAGAACCCAACAGGGGGGTGGGTTCACCCCTCCACTTT. Its protein product is CSAREPNRGVGSPLHF. The chain employs TRBV20-1 and TRBJ1-6; 8 nucleotides line up with TRBD1. Per germline, CDR1 DFQATT and CDR2 SNEGSKA (reference sequence). The CDR3 has 16 residues. With V trimmed by 0 bases and J by 9 bases, 10 bases remained unmatched.

This clonotype was seen many times. The chain couples TRBV18 to TRBJ2-3, with 7 bases that match TRBD1. V dropped 6 bases and J dropped 3; count of bases not matched to a gene: 6. From germline, CDR1 is KGHSH and CDR2 LQKENI. The CDR3 extends over 14 amino acids. The CDR3 sequence: CASSRTGTTDTQYF. The CDR3 nucleotides are TGTGCCAGCTCCCGGACAGGAACGACAGATACGCAGTATTTT.

This clonotype was recorded a few times. V is TRBV7-9 and J is TRBJ2-4; 8 nucleotides line up with TRBD2. This CDR3 has 17 residues. V shed 4 bases, J shed 7 bases, and the junction held 15 bases outside the gene matches. CDR1 SEHNR and CDR2 FQNEAQ come from the germline V gene (reference sequence). The CDR3: CASSSGTSDAKVNIQYF. CDR3 bases: TGTGCCAGCAGCTCCGGGACTAGTGACGCAAAAGTGAACATTCAGTACTTC.

This clonotype has a count of ten or more. The chain couples TRBV2 to TRBJ2-1; TRBD2 aligns across 11 bases. The V gene end was trimmed by 6 bases and the J gene end by 3 bases; junction bases not matched to a gene: 4. The CDR3 sequence is 15 residues long. Germline V gives CDR1 SNHLY, CDR2 FYNNEI. The CDR3 DNA sequence: TGTGCCAGCAGCGGTACTAGCGGGGGCTACAATGAGCAGTTCTTC. It yields the protein CASSGTSGGYNEQFF.

This clonotype came up a few times. V gene TRBV3-1 combines with J gene TRBJ2-1, with 10 bases identical to TRBD2. CDR3 length: 17 residues. V trimming: 6 bases; J trimming: 3 bases; junction bases outside the gene matches: 11. CDR1 and CDR2 from the germline V gene are LGHDT and YNNKEL (reference sequence). Here the CDR3 reads CASSPTIAGGLYNEQFF. The CDR3 DNA is TGTGCCAGCAGTCCCACGATAGCGGGGGGTCTCTACAATGAGCAGTTCTTC.

The chain combines TRBV18 with TRBJ2-3, with TRBD1 identical over 7 bases. With V trimmed by 0 bases and J by 0 bases, 6 bases remained unmatched. Germline CDR1 and CDR2: KGHSH and LQKENI. CDR3 length: 17 amino acids. CDR3 bases: TGTGCCAGCTCACCACCGAACTCACAGGGGAGCACAGATACGCAGTATTTT. This translates into CASSPPNSQGSTDTQYF.

This chain links TRBV6-1 with TRBJ2-3; TRBD2 might be the D (6 bases). The CDR3 sequence is 16 residues long. The germline V and J ends were trimmed by 1 base and 0 bases, with 11 bases remaining between them. CDR1 MNHNS and CDR2 SASEGT come from the germline V gene. The CDR3 sequence is CASSEVRGASTDTQYF. As DNA, the CDR3 is TGTGCCAGCAGTGAAGTCCGCGGGGCTAGCACAGATACGCAGTATTTT.

The gene calls are TRBV2 and TRBJ1-5; 9 positions match TRBD1. Germline V CDR1 and CDR2: SNHLY, FYNNEI. The CDR3 totals 18 residues. With 6 bases clipped from V and 0 bases from J, the junction kept 12 bases outside the gene matches. The DNA for the CDR3 is TGTGCCAGCAGGACGGACAGGGGTAGGACCTATAGCAATCAGCCCCAGCATTTT. Its protein product is CASRTDRGRTYSNQPQHF.

This clonotype was counted a few times. The chain recombines TRBV29-1 with TRBJ2-1, with D perhaps matching TRBD1 (6 bases). Deletions cut 6 bases from V and 9 bases from J, with 18 bases between. This CDR3 has 13 residues. Germline loops: CDR1 SQVTM, CDR2 ANQGSEA. The CDR3 DNA sequence: TGCAGCGTCCATTATGGGGGCGGCGGTGAGCAGTTCTTC. Amino acid sequence: CSVHYGGGGEQFF.

The chain carries TRBV20-1 and TRBJ2-1; TRBD2 agrees at 10 bases. From germline, CDR1 is DFQATT and CDR2 SNEGSKA (reference sequence). The CDR3 runs 17 residues. J was trimmed by 0 bases and V by 6 bases; bases with no gene match: 11. The CDR3 DNA follows: TGCAGTGCCCTAGCTAGCGGGGGCCCCTACTCCTACAATGAGCAGTTCTTC. This translates into CSALASGGPYSYNEQFF.